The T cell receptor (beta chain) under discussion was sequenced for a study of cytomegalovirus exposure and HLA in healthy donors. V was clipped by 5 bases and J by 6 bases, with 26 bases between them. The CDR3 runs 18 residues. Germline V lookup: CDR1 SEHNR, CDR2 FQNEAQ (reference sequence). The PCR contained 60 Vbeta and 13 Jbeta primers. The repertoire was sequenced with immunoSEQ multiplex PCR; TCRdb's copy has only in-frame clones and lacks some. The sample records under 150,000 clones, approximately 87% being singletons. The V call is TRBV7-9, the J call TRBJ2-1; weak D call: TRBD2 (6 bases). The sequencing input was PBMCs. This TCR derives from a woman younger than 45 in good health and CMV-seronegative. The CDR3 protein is CASSLTSGSGTPPNEQFF. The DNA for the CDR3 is TGTGCCAGCAGCCTCACCTCGGGTAGCGGAACCCCGCCCAATGAGCAGTTCTTC.